The entry below gives a single T cell receptor (beta chain) sequence along with its context. Its antigen remains unidentified. TCRdb keeps only in-frame clones here, not all; method: immunoSEQ multiplex PCR. The sample holds tens of thousands of clones, about 80% seen once. This CDR3 has 16 amino acids. V trimming: 2 bases; J trimming: 2 bases; junction bases outside the gene matches: 5. This record belongs to a study of OX40 agonist ivuxolimab in advanced cancers. Overall study: The patients got ivuxolimab, which is an agonistic anti-OX40 (CD134) antibody.

The study's findings and limits: CD4+ and CD8+ T cells in blood underwent clonal expansion by week 6 at 0.1 to 3.0 mg/kg. Expanded clones belonging to CD8+ T cells outnumbered, on average, those of CD4+.

Excluded were patients having autoimmune disease history or systemic immunosuppression. The V gene is TRBV23-1, the J gene TRBJ1-4; 7 bases match TRBD1. TRBV23-1 qualifies as an ORF whose function is uncertain. The material sequenced was CD4+ or CD8+ T cells sorted from blood, taken in a trial of the OX40 agonist ivuxolimab. The origin of this receptor is an adult with an advanced solid tumor such as melanoma, head and neck, liver or kidney cancer. The CDR3 here is CASSQPQGGTNEKLFF. CDR3 coding DNA: TGCGCCAGCAGTCAACCGCAGGGGGGTACTAATGAAAAACTGTTTTTT.